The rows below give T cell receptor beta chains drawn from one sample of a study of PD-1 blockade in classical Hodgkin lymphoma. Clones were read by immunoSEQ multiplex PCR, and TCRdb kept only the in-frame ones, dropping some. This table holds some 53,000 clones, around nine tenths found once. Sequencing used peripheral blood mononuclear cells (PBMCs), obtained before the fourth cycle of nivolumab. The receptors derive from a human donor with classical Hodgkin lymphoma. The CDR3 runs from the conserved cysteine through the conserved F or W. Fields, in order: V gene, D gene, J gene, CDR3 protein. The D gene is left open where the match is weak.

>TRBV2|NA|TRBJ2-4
CASRGSLAKNIQYF
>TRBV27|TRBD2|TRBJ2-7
CASSPSLAAPYEQYF
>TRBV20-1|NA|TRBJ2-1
CSADGSSEQFF
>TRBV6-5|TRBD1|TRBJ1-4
CASSYTGTGINEKLFF
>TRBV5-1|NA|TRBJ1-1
CASSVTSANTEAFF
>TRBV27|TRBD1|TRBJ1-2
CASSGQGINYGYTF
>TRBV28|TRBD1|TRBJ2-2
CASSFLGSRQGRRTGELFF
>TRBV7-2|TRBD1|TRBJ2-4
CASSGTGFPLAKNIQYF
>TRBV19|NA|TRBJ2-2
CASSIEGKNTGELFF
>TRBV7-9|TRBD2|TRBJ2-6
CASRSLAGGSGANVLTF
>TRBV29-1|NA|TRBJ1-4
CSAFRDSNEKLFF
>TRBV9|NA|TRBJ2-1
CASSVEHNEQFF
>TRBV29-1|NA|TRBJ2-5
CSVRRGRGETQYF
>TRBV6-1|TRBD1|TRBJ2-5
CASSVSPRAGGRETQYF
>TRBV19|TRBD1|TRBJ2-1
CASSHHRGSNEQFF
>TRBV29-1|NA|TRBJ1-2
CSVGTQYYGYTF
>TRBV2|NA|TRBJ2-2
CASRDRTATNTGELFF
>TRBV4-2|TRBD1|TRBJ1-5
CASSPGDRGDSNQPQHF
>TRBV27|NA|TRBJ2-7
CASSFAGPKGKYF
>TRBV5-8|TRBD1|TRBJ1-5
CASSLARQGSRNQPQHF
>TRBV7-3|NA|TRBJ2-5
CASSASGGTETQYF
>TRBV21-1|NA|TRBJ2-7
CASSNEGHGAQPFSYEQYF
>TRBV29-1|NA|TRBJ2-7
CSVTLRVDEQYF
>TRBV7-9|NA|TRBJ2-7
CASSLVGTGEQYF
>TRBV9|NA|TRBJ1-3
CASSVTPTWTSGNTIYF
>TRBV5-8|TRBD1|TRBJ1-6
CASSQDQGGGSPLHF
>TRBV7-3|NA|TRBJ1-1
CASSQEVNTEAFF
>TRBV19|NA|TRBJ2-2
CASSIYFSAGELFF
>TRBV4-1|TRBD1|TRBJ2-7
CASSQGDSSRGPPYEQYF
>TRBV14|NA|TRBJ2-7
CASSQQGGWYEQYF
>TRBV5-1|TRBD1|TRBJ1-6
CASSFRDSTLSPLHF
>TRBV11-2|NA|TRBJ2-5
CASSLDLGAGETQYF
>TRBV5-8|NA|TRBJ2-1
CASSLDSGLPNEQFF
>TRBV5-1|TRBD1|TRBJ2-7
CASSSVQGSYEQYF
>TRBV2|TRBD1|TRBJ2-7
CASRRDRPSYEQYF
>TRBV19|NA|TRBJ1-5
CASSMINQGENQPQHF
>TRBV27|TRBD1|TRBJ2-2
CASSLFGRGSNTGELFF
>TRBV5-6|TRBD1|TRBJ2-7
CASALGQRYEQYF
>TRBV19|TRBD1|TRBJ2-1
CASSSTGTGSPYNEQFF
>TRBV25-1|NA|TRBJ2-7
CASSFQGYEQYF
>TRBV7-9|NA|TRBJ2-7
CASSLVGRPYEQYF
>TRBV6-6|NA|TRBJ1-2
CASSPDGAYGYTF
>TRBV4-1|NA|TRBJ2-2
CASSQDLDSANTGELFF
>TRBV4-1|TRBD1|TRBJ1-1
CASSWGQGGGEAFF
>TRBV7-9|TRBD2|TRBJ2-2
CASSLAVASGSRSGELFF
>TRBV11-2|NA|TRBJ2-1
CASSPRAIKSSYNEQFF
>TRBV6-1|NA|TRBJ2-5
CASSEGTHQETQYF
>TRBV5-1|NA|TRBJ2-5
CASSLAVAERETQYF
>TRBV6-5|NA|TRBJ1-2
CASSYYSQAGGYGYTF
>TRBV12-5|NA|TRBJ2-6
CASGIVNAGQSRANVLTF
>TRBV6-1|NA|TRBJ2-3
CASSVMVLDYTDTQYF
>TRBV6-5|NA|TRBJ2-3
CASGRTGDWDTQYF
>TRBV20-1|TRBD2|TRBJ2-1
CSAGTSGGLFF
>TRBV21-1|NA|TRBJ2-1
CASSPDLAGGPFLGFF
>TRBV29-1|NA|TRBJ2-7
CSVFEVSEQYF